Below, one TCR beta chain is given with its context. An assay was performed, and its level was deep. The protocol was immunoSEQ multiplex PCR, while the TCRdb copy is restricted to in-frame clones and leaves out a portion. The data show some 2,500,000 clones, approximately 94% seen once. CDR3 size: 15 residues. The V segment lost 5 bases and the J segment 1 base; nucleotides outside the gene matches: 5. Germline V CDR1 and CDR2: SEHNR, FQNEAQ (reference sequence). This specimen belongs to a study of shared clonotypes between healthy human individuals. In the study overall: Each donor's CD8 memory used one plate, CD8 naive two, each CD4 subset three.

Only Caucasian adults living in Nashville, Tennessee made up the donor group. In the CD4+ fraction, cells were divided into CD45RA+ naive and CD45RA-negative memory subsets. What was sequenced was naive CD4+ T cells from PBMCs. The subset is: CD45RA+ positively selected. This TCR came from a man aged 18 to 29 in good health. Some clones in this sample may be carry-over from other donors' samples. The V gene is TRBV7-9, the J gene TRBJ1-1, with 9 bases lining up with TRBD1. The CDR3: CASSAYRGRNTEAFF. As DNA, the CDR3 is TGTGCCAGCAGCGCCTACAGGGGGCGGAACACTGAAGCTTTCTTT.